The 20 T cell receptor beta chains in this list originate from one sample, sequenced in a study of blood T cell repertoires in COVID-19. Sequencing was performed with immunoSEQ multiplex PCR; in TCRdb, only in-frame clones are kept and a portion is missing. The data contain fewer than 500,000 clones, approximately 87% of them singletons. Sample: PBMCs or T cells enriched from blood (not recorded which). Source of these receptors: a man in his thirties or forties who had recovered from COVID-19.

DNA for the CDR3: TGTGCCAGCAGCTGGGGAGACAGGACCCATGAGCAGTTCTTC. Protein product: CASSWGDRTHEQFF. The chain couples TRBV5-4 to TRBJ2-1, with TRBD1 as a possible D gene (6 bases). Trimming left V 3 bases short and J 8 bases short, with 15 bases between. This CDR3 comprises 14 residues. The V gene's germline CDR1 is SGHNT and CDR2 YYREEE (reference sequence).

J is TRBJ2-1 and V is TRBV23-1, with D perhaps matching TRBD1 (5 bases). TRBV23-1 falls under the ORF class, with uncertain function. CDR3 size: 18 residues. Trimming cost V 1 base and J 5 bases, with 21 bases left between them. The CDR3 sequence is CASSQYEDTDLKHNEQFF. CDR3 DNA: TGCGCCAGCAGTCAATATGAGGACACAGATCTAAAGCACAATGAGCAGTTCTTC.

This clone was found a few times. The chain has TRBV19 and TRBJ1-4, with 7 bases fitting TRBD1. Losses at the gene ends were 6 bases for V and 8 bases for J; bases not matched to a gene: 6. Per germline, CDR1 LNHDA and CDR2 SQIVND (reference sequence). The CDR3 totals 13 residues. The CDR3, as DNA: TGTGCCAGTAGGGGACAGCCGGGGGAAAAACTGTTTTTT. This sequence encodes CASRGQPGEKLFF.

This clone was counted a few times. The rearrangement links TRBV29-1 to TRBJ1-5, with TRBD1 as a possible D gene (5 bases). This CDR3 comprises 13 residues. The germline gives CDR1 SQVTM, CDR2 ANQGSEA. V gave up 7 bases and J gave up 7 bases, with 17 bases separating them. The CDR3 loop is CSASRGGEQPQHF. The DNA of the CDR3 is TGCAGCGCCTCTAGGGGAGGTGAGCAGCCCCAGCATTTT.

Only one count was recorded for this clone. The chain joins TRBV7-9 to TRBJ2-1; D possibly corresponds to TRBD1 (6 bases). V was shortened by 1 base and J by 7 bases, with 14 bases between the two germline ends. The CDR3 covers 15 residues. Germline CDR1 and CDR2: SEHNR and FQNEAQ (reference sequence). CDR3 nucleotide sequence: TGTGCCAGCAGCTTAGTGCCAGGGGAAAGGAATGAGCAGTTCTTC. Its translation: CASSLVPGERNEQFF.

This clone was detected a few times. V is TRBV5-1 and J is TRBJ1-1, with D tentatively TRBD1 (6 bases). Per germline, CDR1 SGHRS and CDR2 YFSETQ. This CDR3 contains 14 residues. Trimming removed 2 bases from V and 1 base from J, with 9 bases in between. The DNA for the CDR3 is TGCGCCAGCAGCTTAAGACAGGCGAACACTGAAGCTTTCTTT. It is translated as CASSLRQANTEAFF.

The chain recombines TRBV10-2 with TRBJ1-1; D is unclear. V was clipped by 3 bases and J by 11 bases, with 13 bases between them. Looked up from germline, CDR1 is WSHSY and CDR2 is SAAADI. The CDR3 length is 12 residues. CDR3 sequence (DNA): TGCGCCAGCAGTGATCTTTCCCGGTGGGCTTTCTTT. Its translation: CASSDLSRWAFF.

This rearrangement joins TRBV5-5 to TRBJ1-6, with 7 bases matching TRBD1. CDR3 size: 15 residues. The V segment lost 2 bases and the J segment 13 bases; nucleotides outside the gene matches: 12. Looked up from germline, CDR1 is SGHKS and CDR2 is YYEKEE (reference sequence). The CDR3 sequence: CASSLGGQLRIPLHF. DNA for the CDR3: TGTGCCAGCAGCTTAGGGGGCCAGCTGAGAATCCCCCTCCACTTT.

The rearrangement uses TRBV6-5 and TRBJ2-3; D might be TRBD1 (7 bases). Germline assignment: CDR1 MNHEY and CDR2 SVGAGI. Trimming cost V 6 bases and J 5 bases, with 12 bases left between them. The CDR3 spans 13 residues. DNA for the CDR3: TGTGCCAGCAGGAGACAGGGAGGAGATACGCAGTATTTT. Protein sequence: CASRRQGGDTQYF.

The V call is TRBV5-4, the J call TRBJ1-1, with 9 bases that match TRBD1. Germline trimming cut 4 bases from V and 3 bases from J; bases unmatched to any gene: 4. Germline V gene data show CDR1 as SGHNT and CDR2 as YYREEE (reference sequence). The CDR3 loop spans 14 amino acids. As DNA, the CDR3 is TGTGCCAGCAGCCCTAGGACAGGGGACACTGAAGCTTTCTTT. It is translated as CASSPRTGDTEAFF.

Concerning this clone: This sample also contains other DNA sequences that code for the same CDR3. V usage is TRBV5-1 and J usage is TRBJ2-5, with 11 nucleotides matching TRBD1. CDR1 and CDR2 (germline): SGHRS, YFSETQ. The CDR3 consists of 15 residues. The J segment lost 5 bases and the V segment lost 3 bases, leaving 6 bases of the junction unmatched. The CDR3 sequence: CASSSGQGAGETQYF. CDR3 nucleotide sequence: TGCGCCAGCAGCTCCGGACAGGGGGCTGGGGAGACCCAGTACTTC.

CDR3: CASNTGSSYEQYF. In DNA, the CDR3 is TGTGCCAGCAACACCGGGTCCTCCTACGAGCAGTACTTC. V gene TRBV6-5 combines with J gene TRBJ2-7; D is unresolved. The CDR3 is made up of 13 amino acids. V was shortened by 7 bases and J by 0 bases, with 10 bases between the two germline ends. In germline, CDR1 is MNHEY, CDR2 SVGAGI.

This clone was seen once. The gene calls are TRBV19 and TRBJ2-3; 7 positions match TRBD1. V lost 7 bases and J lost 4; bases outside the gene matches: 8. The CDR3 consists of 14 residues. CDR1 is LNHDA, CDR2 SQIVND, per germline (reference sequence). CDR3 amino acids: CASNPTGFADTQYF. Here the CDR3 DNA reads TGTGCCAGTAACCCGACAGGGTTTGCAGATACGCAGTATTTT.

This clone was counted between two and nine times. The CDR3 here is CATRQRSSYNEQFF. The CDR3, as DNA: TGTGCCACTCGACAGAGGAGCTCCTACAATGAGCAGTTCTTC. The genes are TRBV19 and TRBJ2-1; TRBD1 is a possible D gene (5 bases). Germline CDR1 is LNHDA and CDR2 is SQIVND (reference sequence). There are 14 residues in the CDR3. Trimming shortened V by 10 bases and J by 0 bases, and 13 bases separated the two germline ends.

The chain carries TRBV2 and TRBJ2-7, with 10 bases lining up with TRBD2. V was clipped by 4 bases and J by 3 bases; unmatched bases: 3. This CDR3 contains 14 residues. Per the germline V gene, CDR1 is SNHLY and CDR2 is FYNNEI. The CDR3 region is CASSALAGDYEQYF. DNA of the CDR3: TGTGCCAGCAGTGCGCTAGCGGGGGACTACGAGCAGTACTTC.

This rearrangement joins TRBV9 to TRBJ2-3, with a tentative D call TRBD1 (5 bases). Germline V CDR1 and CDR2: SGDLS, YYNGEE. The CDR3 extends over 14 amino acids. The V end was cut by 0 bases, the J end by 1 base, with 6 bases between. CDR3 region: CASSVEQGTDTQYF. The CDR3 DNA reads as TGTGCCAGCAGCGTAGAACAGGGCACAGATACGCAGTATTTT.

The chain links TRBV12-5 to TRBJ1-6, with 7 bases identical to TRBD1. The ends lost 6 bases at V and 5 bases at J; junction bases unmatched: 4. Per germline, CDR1 LGHNT and CDR2 FRNRAP. CDR3 length: 14 residues. The CDR3 here is CASGTGTDNSPLHF. CDR3 coding DNA: TGTGCTAGTGGAACCGGGACAGATAATTCACCCCTCCACTTT.

This rearrangement joins TRBV27 to TRBJ1-2; 8 bases are a match to TRBD1. With 5 bases clipped from V and 2 bases from J, the junction kept 10 bases outside the gene matches. Germline CDR1 is MNHEY and CDR2 is SMNVEV (reference sequence). The CDR3 has 16 amino acids. CDR3 DNA sequence: TGTGCCAGCAGTCATGGACAGGGCGCCTTAAACTATGGCTACACCTTC. It codes for CASSHGQGALNYGYTF.

This clone was observed a handful of times. The chain links TRBV12-3 or TRBV12-4 to TRBJ1-1; TRBD1 agrees at 8 bases. With V trimmed by 5 bases and J by 5 bases, 4 bases remained unmatched. The CDR3 has 13 residues. The CDR3 region is CASSKTGVTEAFF. The DNA of the CDR3 is TGTGCCAGCAGTAAGACAGGGGTAACTGAAGCTTTCTTT.

The V call is TRBV18, the J call TRBJ1-2, with 8 nucleotides matching TRBD1. This CDR3 contains 13 residues. V shed 5 bases, J shed 4 bases, and the junction held 3 bases outside the gene matches. The V gene's germline CDR1 is KGHSH and CDR2 LQKENI. CDR3: CASSYGQGYGYTF. In nucleotides, the CDR3 is TGTGCCAGCTCATACGGACAGGGCTATGGCTACACCTTC.